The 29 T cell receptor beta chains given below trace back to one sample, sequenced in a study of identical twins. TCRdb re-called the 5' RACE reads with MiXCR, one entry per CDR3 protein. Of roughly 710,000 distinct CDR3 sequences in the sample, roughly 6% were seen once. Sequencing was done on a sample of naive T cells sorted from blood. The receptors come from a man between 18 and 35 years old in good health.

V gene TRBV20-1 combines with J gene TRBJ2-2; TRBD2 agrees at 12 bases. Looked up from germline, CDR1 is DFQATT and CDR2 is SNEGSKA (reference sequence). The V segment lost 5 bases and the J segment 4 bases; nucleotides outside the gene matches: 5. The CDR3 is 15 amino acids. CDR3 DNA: TGCAGTGCTCAGACTAGCGGGAGCGTCACCGGGGAGCTGTTTTTT. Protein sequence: CSAQTSGSVTGELFF.

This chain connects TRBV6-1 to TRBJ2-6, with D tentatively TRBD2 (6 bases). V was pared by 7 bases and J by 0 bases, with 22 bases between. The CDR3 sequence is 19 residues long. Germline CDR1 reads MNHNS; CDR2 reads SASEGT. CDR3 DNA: TGTGCCAGCACAAACCCCCAGGGACTGGGAAGCTCTGGGGCCAACGTCCTGACTTTC. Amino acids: CASTNPQGLGSSGANVLTF.

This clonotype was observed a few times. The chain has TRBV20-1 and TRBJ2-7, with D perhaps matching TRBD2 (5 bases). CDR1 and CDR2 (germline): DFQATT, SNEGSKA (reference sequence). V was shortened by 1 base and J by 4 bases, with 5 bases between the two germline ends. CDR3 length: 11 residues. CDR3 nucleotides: TGCAGTGCTAGAGGGGAGTACGAGCAGTACTTC. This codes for CSARGEYEQYF.

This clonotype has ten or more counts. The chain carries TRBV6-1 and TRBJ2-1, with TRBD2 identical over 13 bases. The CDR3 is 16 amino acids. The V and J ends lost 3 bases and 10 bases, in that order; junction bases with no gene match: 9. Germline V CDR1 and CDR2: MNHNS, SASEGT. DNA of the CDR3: TGTGCCAGCAGTGATCTCACCGGGACTAGCGGGATCGAGCAGTTCTTC. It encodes CASSDLTGTSGIEQFF.

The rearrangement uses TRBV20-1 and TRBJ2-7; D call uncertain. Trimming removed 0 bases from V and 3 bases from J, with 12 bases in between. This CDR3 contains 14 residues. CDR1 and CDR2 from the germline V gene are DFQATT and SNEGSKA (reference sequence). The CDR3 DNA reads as TGCAGTGCTAGAGATGTCGGCGGAAGCTACGAGCAGTACTTC. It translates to CSARDVGGSYEQYF.

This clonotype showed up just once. CDR3 in DNA: TGTGCCAGTGGGGGCAGCTACGAGCAGTACGTC. Translation gives CASGGSYEQYV. This sequence joins TRBV28 and TRBJ2-7; weak D call: TRBD1 (6 bases). V lost 9 bases and J 3 bases, leaving 9 bases between the germline ends. There are 11 residues in the CDR3. Looked up from germline, CDR1 is MDHEN and CDR2 is SYDVKM.

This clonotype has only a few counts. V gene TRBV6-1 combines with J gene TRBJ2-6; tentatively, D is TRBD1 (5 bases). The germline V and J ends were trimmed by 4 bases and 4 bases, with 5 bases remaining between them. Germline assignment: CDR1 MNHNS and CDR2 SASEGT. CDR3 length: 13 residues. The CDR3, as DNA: TGTGCCAGCAGTGGACAGGGGGCCAACGTCCTGACTTTC. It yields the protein CASSGQGANVLTF.

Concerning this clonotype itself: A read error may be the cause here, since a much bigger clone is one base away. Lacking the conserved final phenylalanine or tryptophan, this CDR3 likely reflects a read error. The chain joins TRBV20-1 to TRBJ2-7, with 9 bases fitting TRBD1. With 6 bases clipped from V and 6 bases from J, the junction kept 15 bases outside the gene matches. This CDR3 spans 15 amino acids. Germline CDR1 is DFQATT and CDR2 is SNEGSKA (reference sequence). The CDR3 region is CSASRNRGQKREQYY. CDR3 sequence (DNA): TGCAGTGCCTCACGTAACAGGGGGCAGAAGCGCGAGCAGTACTAC.

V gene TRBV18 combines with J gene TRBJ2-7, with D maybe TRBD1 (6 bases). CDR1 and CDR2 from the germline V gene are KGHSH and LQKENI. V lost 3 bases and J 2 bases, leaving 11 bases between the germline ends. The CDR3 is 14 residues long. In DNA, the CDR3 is TGTGCCAGCTCACCTAAAGGGGACACCTACGAGCAGTACTTC. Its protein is CASSPKGDTYEQYF.

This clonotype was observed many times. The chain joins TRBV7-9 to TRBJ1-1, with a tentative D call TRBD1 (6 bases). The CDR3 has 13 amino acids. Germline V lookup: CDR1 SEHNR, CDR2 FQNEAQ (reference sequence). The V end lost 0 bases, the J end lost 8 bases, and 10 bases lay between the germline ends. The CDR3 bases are TGTGCCAGCAGCTTAGCGGACGGGACAGAAGCTTTCTTT. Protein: CASSLADGTEAFF.

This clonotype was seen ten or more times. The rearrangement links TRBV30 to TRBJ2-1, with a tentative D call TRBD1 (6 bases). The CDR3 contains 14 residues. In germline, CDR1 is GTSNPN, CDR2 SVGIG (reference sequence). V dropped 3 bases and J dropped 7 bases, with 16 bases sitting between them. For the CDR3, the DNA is TGTGCCTGGAGGGCCGACAGGTTCGGGAATGAGCAGTTCTTC. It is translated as CAWRADRFGNEQFF.

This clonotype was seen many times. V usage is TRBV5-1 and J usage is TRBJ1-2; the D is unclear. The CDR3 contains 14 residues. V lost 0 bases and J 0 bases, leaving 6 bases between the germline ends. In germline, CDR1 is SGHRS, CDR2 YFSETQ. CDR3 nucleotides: TGCGCCAGCAGCTTGGGGCGGACTAACTATGGCTACACCTTC. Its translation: CASSLGRTNYGYTF. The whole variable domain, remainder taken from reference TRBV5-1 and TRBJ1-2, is KAGVTQTPRYLIKTRGQQVTLSCSPISGHRSVSWYQQTPGQGLQFLFEYFSETQRNKGNFPGRFSGRQFSNSRSEMNVSTLELGDSALYLCASSLGRTNYGYTFGSGTRLTVV.

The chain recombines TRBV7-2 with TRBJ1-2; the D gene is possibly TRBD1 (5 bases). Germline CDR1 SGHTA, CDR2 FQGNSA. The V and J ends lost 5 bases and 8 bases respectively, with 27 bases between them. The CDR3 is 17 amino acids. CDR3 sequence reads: CASSHGLAGLPFVGYTF. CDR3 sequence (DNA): TGTGCCAGCAGCCACGGTTTGGCAGGGCTCCCCTTTGTCGGCTACACCTTC.

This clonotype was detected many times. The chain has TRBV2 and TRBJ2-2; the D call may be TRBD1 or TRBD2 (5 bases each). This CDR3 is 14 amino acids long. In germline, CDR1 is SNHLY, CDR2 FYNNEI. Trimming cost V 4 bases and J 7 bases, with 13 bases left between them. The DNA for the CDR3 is TGTGCCAGCAGTGTGCCAGGGAGAGGCGGGGAGCTGTTTTTT. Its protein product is CASSVPGRGGELFF.

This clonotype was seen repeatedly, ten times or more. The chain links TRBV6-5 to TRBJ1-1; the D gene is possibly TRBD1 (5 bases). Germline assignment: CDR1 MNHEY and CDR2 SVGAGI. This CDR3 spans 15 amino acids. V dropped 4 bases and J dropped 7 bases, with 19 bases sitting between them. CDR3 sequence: CASSSLVGATHEAFF. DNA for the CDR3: TGTGCCAGCAGTTCGCTCGTAGGGGCCACACATGAAGCTTTCTTT.

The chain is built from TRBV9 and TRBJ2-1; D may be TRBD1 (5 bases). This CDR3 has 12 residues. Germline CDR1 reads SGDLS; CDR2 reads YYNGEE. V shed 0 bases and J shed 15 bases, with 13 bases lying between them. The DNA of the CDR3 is TGTGCCAGCAGCGTAGCGCAGGGATATCCGTTCTTC. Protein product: CASSVAQGYPFF.

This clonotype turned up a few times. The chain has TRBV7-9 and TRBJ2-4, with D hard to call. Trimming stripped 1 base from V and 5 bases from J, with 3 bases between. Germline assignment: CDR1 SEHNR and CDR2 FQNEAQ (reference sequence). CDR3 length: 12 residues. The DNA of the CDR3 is TGTGCCAGCAGCTTAGTGGAAAACATTCAGTACTTC. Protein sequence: CASSLVENIQYF.

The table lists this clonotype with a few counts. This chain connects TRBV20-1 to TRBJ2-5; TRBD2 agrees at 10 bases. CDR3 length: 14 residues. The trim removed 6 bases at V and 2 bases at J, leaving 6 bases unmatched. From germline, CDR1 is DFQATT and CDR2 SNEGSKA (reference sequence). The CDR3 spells CSAHGLAEQETQYF. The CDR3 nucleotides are TGCAGTGCCCACGGACTAGCGGAACAAGAGACCCAGTACTTC.

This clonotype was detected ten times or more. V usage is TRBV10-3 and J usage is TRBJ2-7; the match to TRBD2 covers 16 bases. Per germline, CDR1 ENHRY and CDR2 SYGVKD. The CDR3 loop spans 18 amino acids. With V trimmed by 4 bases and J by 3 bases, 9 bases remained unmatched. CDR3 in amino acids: CAISALGTSGRDIYEQYF. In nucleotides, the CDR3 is TGTGCCATCAGTGCTCTCGGGACTAGCGGGAGGGATATCTACGAGCAGTACTTC.

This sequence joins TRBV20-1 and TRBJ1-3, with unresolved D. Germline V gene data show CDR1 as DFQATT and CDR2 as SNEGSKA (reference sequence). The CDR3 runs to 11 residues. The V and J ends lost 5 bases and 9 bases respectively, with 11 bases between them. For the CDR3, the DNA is TGCAGTGCTGACTGGGAGGGCACCATATATTTT. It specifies CSADWEGTIYF.

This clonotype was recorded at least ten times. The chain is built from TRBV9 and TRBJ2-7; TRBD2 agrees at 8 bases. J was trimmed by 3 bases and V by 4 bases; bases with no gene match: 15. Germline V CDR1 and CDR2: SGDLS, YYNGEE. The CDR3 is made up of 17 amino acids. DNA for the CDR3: TGTGCCAGCAGCCCTCAAGCGGGAGCTACCTACGACTACGAGCAGTACTTC. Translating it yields CASSPQAGATYDYEQYF.

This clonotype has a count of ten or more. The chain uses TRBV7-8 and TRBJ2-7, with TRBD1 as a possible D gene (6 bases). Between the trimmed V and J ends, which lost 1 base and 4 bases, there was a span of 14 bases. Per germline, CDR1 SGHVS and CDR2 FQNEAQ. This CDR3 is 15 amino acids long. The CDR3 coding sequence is TGTGCCAGCAGCTTAGACTCATACAGGGCTTACGAGCAGTACTTC. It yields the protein CASSLDSYRAYEQYF.

The CDR3 protein is CASSSTTGVYTEAFF. The CDR3 DNA follows: TGTGCCAGCAGTTCGACGACAGGGGTGTACACTGAAGCTTTCTTT. V gene TRBV27 combines with J gene TRBJ1-1, with TRBD1 matching over 8 bases. V shed 4 bases, J shed 3 bases, and the junction held 7 bases outside the gene matches. Germline values: CDR1 MNHEY, CDR2 SMNVEV (reference sequence). The CDR3 has 15 amino acids.

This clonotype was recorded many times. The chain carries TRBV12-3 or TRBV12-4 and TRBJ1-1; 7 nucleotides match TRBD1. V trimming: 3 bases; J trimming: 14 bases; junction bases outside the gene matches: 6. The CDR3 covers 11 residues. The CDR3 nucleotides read TGTGCCAGCAGTTTTAGGACAGGCTCCTTCTTT. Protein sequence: CASSFRTGSFF.

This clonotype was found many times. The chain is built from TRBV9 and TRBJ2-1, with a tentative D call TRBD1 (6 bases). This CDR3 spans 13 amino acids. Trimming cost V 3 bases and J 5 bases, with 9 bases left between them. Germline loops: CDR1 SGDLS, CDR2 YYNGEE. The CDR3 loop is CASSGTANNEQFF. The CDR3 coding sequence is TGTGCCAGCAGCGGGACAGCAAACAATGAGCAGTTCTTC.

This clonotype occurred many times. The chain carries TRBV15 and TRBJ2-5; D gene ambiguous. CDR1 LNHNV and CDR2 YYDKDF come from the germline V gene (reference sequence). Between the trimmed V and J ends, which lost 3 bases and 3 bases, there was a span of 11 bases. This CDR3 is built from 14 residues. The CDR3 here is CATSSRVEEETQYF. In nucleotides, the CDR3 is TGTGCCACCAGCAGTAGGGTAGAAGAAGAGACCCAGTACTTC.

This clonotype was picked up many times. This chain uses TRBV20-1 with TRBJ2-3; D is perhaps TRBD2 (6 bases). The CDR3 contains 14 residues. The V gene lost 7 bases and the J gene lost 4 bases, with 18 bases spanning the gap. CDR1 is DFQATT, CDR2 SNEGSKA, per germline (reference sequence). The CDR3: CSGRREYFSDTQYF. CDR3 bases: TGCAGTGGTCGTCGGGAGTATTTTTCAGATACGCAGTATTTT.

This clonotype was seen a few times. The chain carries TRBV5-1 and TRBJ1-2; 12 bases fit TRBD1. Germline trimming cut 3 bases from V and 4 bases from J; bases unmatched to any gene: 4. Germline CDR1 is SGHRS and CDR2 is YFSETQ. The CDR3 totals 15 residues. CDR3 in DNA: TGCGCCAGCAGCTGGGGACAGGGGGCGTCCTATGGCTACACCTTC. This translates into CASSWGQGASYGYTF.

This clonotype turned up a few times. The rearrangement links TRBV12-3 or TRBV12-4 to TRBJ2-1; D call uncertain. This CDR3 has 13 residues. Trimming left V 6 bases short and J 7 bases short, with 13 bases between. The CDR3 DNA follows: TGTGCCAGCAGCGTCCAGACGTTAAATGAGCAGTTCTTC. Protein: CASSVQTLNEQFF.